The next 8 T cell receptor beta chains were all read from a single sample in a study of blood T cell repertoires in COVID-19. Profiling relied on immunoSEQ multiplex PCR, and the TCRdb table lists in-frame clones only, not all of them. Seen here are more than 100,000 clones, more than 80% observed once, and the top ten hold about 4.5%. The sequencing sample was made of peripheral blood. Receptors were obtained from a middle-aged man with acute or convalescent COVID-19.

This clone came up a few times. The gene calls are TRBV5-6 and TRBJ1-2, with 9 bases aligning to TRBD1. The CDR3 is 17 amino acids. Looked up from germline, CDR1 is SGHDT and CDR2 is YYEEEE. The J segment lost 2 bases and the V segment lost 3 bases, leaving 11 bases of the junction unmatched. The CDR3 nucleotides are TGTGCCAGCAGCTATATTTCGGGACAGGGAGGGAACTATGGCTACACCTTC. Its translation is CASSYISGQGGNYGYTF.

The chain has TRBV9 and TRBJ2-1, with TRBD2 matching over 9 bases. Germline V CDR1 and CDR2: SGDLS, YYNGEE. The CDR3 runs 15 residues. V shed 0 bases, J shed 5 bases, and the junction held 3 bases outside the gene matches. The CDR3 DNA sequence: TGTGCCAGCAGCGTAGAGGCTAGCGGGGACAATGAGCAGTTCTTC. Its translation: CASSVEASGDNEQFF.

CDR3 sequence (DNA): TGTGCCAGCACCGCCTCGGGACTCTCACGGCAGTACTTC. Amino acids: CASTASGLSRQYF. The chain combines TRBV27 with TRBJ2-7; D perhaps matches TRBD2 (6 bases). The CDR3 is 13 residues long. The germline gives CDR1 MNHEY, CDR2 SMNVEV (reference sequence). V dropped 7 bases and J dropped 9 bases, with 19 bases sitting between them.

This chain joins TRBV4-2 and TRBJ2-1, with TRBD2 matching over 11 bases. This CDR3 has 16 residues. Trimming cost V 4 bases and J 8 bases; bases outside gene matches: 10. The germline gives CDR1 LGHNA, CDR2 YNFKEQ. This CDR3 reads CASSPPGLAAPDEQFF. For the CDR3, the DNA is TGTGCCAGCAGCCCCCCGGGACTAGCGGCTCCCGATGAGCAGTTCTTC.

The V gene is TRBV3-1 (or the pseudogene TRBV3-2), the J gene TRBJ1-2; no firm D call. Trimming cost V 0 bases and J 7 bases, with 9 bases left between them. The CDR3 totals 13 residues. CDR1 LGHDT and CDR2 YNNKEL come from the germline V gene (reference sequence). The CDR3 reads CASSQDPGVGYTF. The CDR3 DNA follows: TGTGCCAGCAGCCAAGATCCCGGGGTTGGCTACACCTTC.

The chain employs TRBV12-3 or TRBV12-4 and TRBJ1-2; D is ambiguous. The CDR3 sequence is 11 residues long. Trimming shortened V by 5 bases and J by 6 bases, and 7 bases separated the two germline ends. The CDR3 loop is CASSTYNGYTF. CDR3 coding DNA: TGTGCCAGCAGTACCTATAATGGCTACACCTTC.

This clone has a single count. This chain connects TRBV19 to TRBJ1-5; no clear D. CDR3 length: 14 amino acids. Germline V lookup: CDR1 LNHDA, CDR2 SQIVND (reference sequence). V was cut by 0 bases and J by 6 bases, with 9 bases left in between. The chain's CDR3 is CASSIDGPGQPQHF. For the CDR3, the DNA is TGTGCCAGTAGTATAGATGGGCCAGGTCAGCCCCAGCATTTT.

This clone was found a few times. In DNA, the CDR3 is TGTGCCAGCAGACCAACAGGGTCCTACGAGCAGTACTTC. Encoded protein: CASRPTGSYEQYF. This chain links TRBV7-2 with TRBJ2-7; weak D call: TRBD1 (6 bases). This CDR3 is built from 13 residues. In germline, CDR1 is SGHTA, CDR2 FQGNSA. Deletions cut 6 bases from V and 1 base from J, with 10 bases between.